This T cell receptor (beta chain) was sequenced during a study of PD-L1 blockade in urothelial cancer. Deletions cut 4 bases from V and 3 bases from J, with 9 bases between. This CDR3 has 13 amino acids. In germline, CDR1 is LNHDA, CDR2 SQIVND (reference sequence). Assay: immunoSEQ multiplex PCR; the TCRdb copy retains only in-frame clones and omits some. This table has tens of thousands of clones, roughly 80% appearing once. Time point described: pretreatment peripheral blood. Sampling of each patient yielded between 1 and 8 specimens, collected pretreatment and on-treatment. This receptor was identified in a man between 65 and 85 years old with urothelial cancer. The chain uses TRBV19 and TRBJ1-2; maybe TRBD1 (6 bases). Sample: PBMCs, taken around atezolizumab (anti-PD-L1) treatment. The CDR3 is CASSTGQHYGYTF. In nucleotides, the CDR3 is TGTGCCAGTAGTACCGGACAGCACTATGGCTACACCTTC.